This T cell receptor beta chain was documented in a study of radiation and T cells in renal cell carcinoma. Study-level information: Nephrectomy followed 15 Gy stereotactic body radiation by 4 weeks. Study-wide findings and caveats: From baseline, blood top tumor clonotypes peaked at 2 weeks post-radiation.

As for time point: baseline pretreatment blood. The treatment denotes: 15 Gy SBRT to primary tumor, nephrectomy 4 weeks later. Serial blood draws occurred at baseline and 2 and 4 weeks post-SBRT. Clear cell pathology was present in this patient's renal cell carcinoma. Trimming removed 3 bases at V and 8 bases at J, with 13 bases between. This CDR3 has 13 residues. Germline V gives CDR1 MNHNS, CDR2 SASEGT. Sequencing was performed with immunoSEQ multiplex PCR; in TCRdb, only in-frame clones are kept and a portion is missing. The repertoire holds some 95,000 clones, with 86% as singletons. In regard to this clone: The antigen is undetermined.

This clonotype was sampled from a man over 45 with renal cell carcinoma. The chain joins TRBV6-1 to TRBJ2-5; D call uncertain. This sample comprised blood, obtained from a patient whose treatment included radiotherapy and nephrectomy. CDR3 nucleotides: TGTGCCAGCAGTGACGGAAACCTCCGAACCCAGTACTTC. Translated: CASSDGNLRTQYF.